The 20 T cell receptor beta chains given below trace back to one sample, sequenced in a study of blood T cell repertoires in COVID-19. Libraries were prepared by immunoSEQ multiplex PCR; TCRdb keeps only in-frame clonotypes and omits some of them. Of 95,000 to 150,000 clones listed, 65% to 85% are singletons. The sequencing input was PBMCs or T cells enriched from blood (not recorded which). These receptors originate from a woman aged 25-40 years who had recovered from COVID-19.

The gene calls are TRBV5-6 and TRBJ1-4; 9 nucleotides align to TRBD1. The V segment lost 3 bases and the J segment 6 bases; nucleotides outside the gene matches: 6. The CDR3 loop spans 15 amino acids. Germline V lookup: CDR1 SGHDT, CDR2 YYEEEE. DNA for the CDR3: TGTGCCAGCAGCTGGCCGGGACAGGGTCATGAAAAACTGTTTTTT. The encoded protein is CASSWPGQGHEKLFF.

The rearrangement joins TRBV18 to TRBJ2-5; no firm D call. Germline lookup yields CDR1 KGHSH and CDR2 LQKENI. The ends were cut back, 0 bases at V and 5 bases at J, with 10 bases in the middle. This CDR3 contains 14 residues. CDR3 sequence reads: CASSPPSSWETQYF. CDR3 coding DNA: TGTGCCAGCTCACCACCGAGTAGCTGGGAGACCCAGTACTTC.

This CDR3 reads CASSLSLGYEQYF. The CDR3 nucleotides read TGTGCCAGCAGTTTATCGCTAGGCTACGAGCAGTACTTC. The chain has TRBV28 and TRBJ2-7, with no clear D. CDR3 length equals 13 residues. V lost 1 base, J lost 3 bases, and 7 bases lay in between. Germline V CDR1 and CDR2: MDHEN, SYDVKM.

The V and J genes are TRBV7-2 and TRBJ2-7; possible D gene TRBD1, 5 bases. With 0 bases removed from V and 3 bases from J, the gap between germline ends came to 15 bases. Germline CDR1 and CDR2: SGHTA and FQGNSA. This CDR3 has 16 amino acids. CDR3 loop: CASSLAGQGLFYEQYF. CDR3 DNA sequence: TGTGCCAGCAGCTTAGCCGGGCAGGGTCTTTTCTACGAGCAGTACTTC.

In this sample, this clone turned up once. V gene TRBV7-3 combines with J gene TRBJ2-2; 8 positions match TRBD2. The CDR3 is made up of 15 amino acids. Looked up from germline, CDR1 is SGHTA and CDR2 is FQGTGA. V trimming: 4 bases; J trimming: 6 bases; junction bases outside the gene matches: 7. In DNA form, the CDR3 reads TGTGCCAGCAGCTCCGGGACTAGAGTTCCCGGGGAGCTGTTTTTT. This codes for CASSSGTRVPGELFF.

This clone showed up just once. The genes are TRBV7-2 and TRBJ2-2; TRBD2 matches at 7 bases. This CDR3 is 16 amino acids long. CDR1 is SGHTA and CDR2 is FQGNSA in the germline V gene. The trim removed 6 bases at V and 4 bases at J, leaving 11 bases unmatched. The CDR3, as DNA: TGTGCCAGCAGGGCCGGGAGGACTAGAGCCACCGGGGAGCTGTTTTTT. Translated, it gives CASRAGRTRATGELFF.

The chain carries TRBV7-9 and TRBJ1-1, with a tentative D call TRBD1 (5 bases). With 5 bases removed from V and 6 bases from J, the gap between germline ends came to 10 bases. The CDR3 runs 12 residues. Germline V gene data show CDR1 as SEHNR and CDR2 as FQNEAQ (reference sequence). For the CDR3, the DNA is TGTGCCAGCAGCGGACATAACCCTGAAGCTTTCTTT. This translates into CASSGHNPEAFF.

The chain uses TRBV5-6 and TRBJ1-6; D may be TRBD1 (5 bases). The CDR3 runs to 15 residues. Germline V gives CDR1 SGHDT, CDR2 YYEEEE. The germline V and J ends were trimmed by 8 bases and 0 bases, with 12 bases remaining between them. The CDR3 sequence is CASNRGSSYNSPLHF. In DNA, the CDR3 is TGTGCCAGTAACCGGGGGAGCTCCTATAATTCACCCCTCCACTTT.

The V call is TRBV27, the J call TRBJ2-1, with TRBD2 matching 7 bases. V dropped 2 bases and J dropped 2; count of bases not matched to a gene: 3. Germline CDR1 reads MNHEY; CDR2 reads SMNVEV (reference sequence). There are 15 residues in the CDR3. The CDR3 sequence is CASSLVRETYNEQFF. CDR3 bases: TGTGCCAGCAGTTTAGTGCGGGAGACCTACAATGAGCAGTTCTTC.

The genes are TRBV15 and TRBJ2-3; possible D gene TRBD2, 6 bases. V lost 0 bases and J 6 bases, leaving 19 bases between the germline ends. This CDR3 region has 17 residues. Germline-derived CDR1 and CDR2 are LNHNV and YYDKDF (reference sequence). The CDR3 loop is CATSRDLGEGLSDTQYF. DNA of the CDR3: TGTGCCACCAGCAGAGATCTTGGAGAGGGACTTTCGGATACGCAGTATTTT.

The J gene is TRBJ2-1, the V gene TRBV24-1, with D perhaps matching TRBD1 (5 bases). V lost 7 bases, J lost 6 bases, and 24 bases lay in between. The CDR3 extends over 17 amino acids. The germline gives CDR1 KGHDR, CDR2 SFDVKD. CDR3: CATSPPLSGPQGNEQFF. The CDR3 coding sequence is TGTGCCACCAGCCCACCCCTTAGTGGTCCCCAGGGCAATGAGCAGTTCTTC.

The V call is TRBV5-1, the J call TRBJ2-1; D perhaps matches TRBD2 (6 bases). Trimming took off 0 bases at V and 0 bases at J, with 10 bases between the two ends. Germline CDR1 SGHRS, CDR2 YFSETQ. The CDR3 is 16 residues long. The CDR3 DNA reads as TGCGCCAGCAGCTTGGTAGCGGTCCCCTCCTACAATGAGCAGTTCTTC. Translating gives CASSLVAVPSYNEQFF.

The chain recombines TRBV9 with TRBJ2-1; 8 bases align to TRBD1. J lost 3 bases, V lost 4 bases, and 9 bases had no gene match. CDR1 and CDR2 from the germline V gene are SGDLS and YYNGEE. The CDR3 sequence is 16 residues long. The CDR3 sequence is CASSFLTGAGYNEQFF. CDR3 coding DNA: TGTGCCAGCAGCTTCTTGACAGGGGCGGGCTACAATGAGCAGTTCTTC.

This rearrangement joins TRBV27 to TRBJ2-6, with TRBD2 identical over 10 bases. The CDR3 length is 17 residues. After removal of 6 bases from V and 2 bases from J, the junction contained 7 bases not matched to a gene. Germline V lookup: CDR1 MNHEY, CDR2 SMNVEV (reference sequence). CDR3 region: CASSPGLATPGANVLTF. The DNA for the CDR3 is TGTGCCAGCAGCCCGGGACTAGCGACACCTGGGGCCAACGTCCTGACTTTC.

The chain employs TRBV5-6 and TRBJ2-1, with D unresolved. Per germline, CDR1 SGHDT and CDR2 YYEEEE. V shed 2 bases and J shed 4 bases, with 13 bases lying between them. This CDR3 is 15 amino acids long. CDR3 region: CASSFWSFRYNEQFF. The CDR3 bases are TGTGCCAGCAGCTTCTGGTCGTTCAGGTACAATGAGCAGTTCTTC.

The chain links TRBV5-5 to TRBJ2-1, with 10 bases identical to TRBD2. V dropped 5 bases and J dropped 7; count of bases not matched to a gene: 3. The germline gives CDR1 SGHKS, CDR2 YYEKEE (reference sequence). The CDR3 length is 13 residues. The CDR3 bases are TGTGCCAGCAGGTTGACTAGCGGGAATGAGCAGTTCTTC. Translation gives CASRLTSGNEQFF.

V is TRBV28 and J is TRBJ2-5, with no clear D. Trimming stripped 2 bases from V and 5 bases from J, with 15 bases between. The CDR3 consists of 15 residues. From germline, CDR1 is MDHEN and CDR2 SYDVKM. The CDR3 nucleotides are TGTGCCAGCAGTTTACTAAGAGGTCCGAAGGAGACCCAGTACTTC. It yields the protein CASSLLRGPKETQYF.

The chain uses TRBV24-1 and TRBJ2-1; 8 positions match TRBD2. V was clipped by 2 bases and J by 1 base; unmatched bases: 0. The CDR3 is 15 amino acids. Germline values: CDR1 KGHDR, CDR2 SFDVKD. The chain's CDR3 is CATSDSSGSYNEQFF. Written as DNA, the CDR3 is TGTGCCACCAGTGATTCTAGCGGGTCCTACAATGAGCAGTTCTTC.

The chain carries TRBV4-2 and TRBJ2-3, with TRBD2 as a possible D gene (6 bases). Germline V lookup: CDR1 LGHNA, CDR2 YNFKEQ. Trimming took 2 bases from V and 2 from J, leaving 11 bases between them. This CDR3 has 15 amino acids. The CDR3 region is CASSQTGADTDTQYF. In DNA form, the CDR3 reads TGTGCCAGCAGCCAAACGGGAGCGGACACAGATACGCAGTATTTT.

V gene TRBV18 combines with J gene TRBJ1-3, with TRBD1 identical over 7 bases. Germline-derived CDR1 and CDR2 are KGHSH and LQKENI. The CDR3 extends over 15 amino acids. V shed 6 bases, J shed 2 bases, and the junction held 7 bases outside the gene matches. DNA for the CDR3: TGTGCCAGCTCCCACCCCAGGGGGACTGGAAACACCATATATTTT. Translating it yields CASSHPRGTGNTIYF.